The clone carrying this TCR beta chain was observed many times. The antigen is not known. The data were obtained in a study of T cells after yellow fever vaccination. Study-level points and caveats: Though it reached lower strength, the secondary response hit its peak faster, day 5 versus 15.

For TCR, cDNA came from 5'RACE template switching, which added a universal primer site and UMIs. Via MiXCR, TCRdb re-called the 5' RACE reads, giving one row per CDR3 protein. The sample includes more than 300,000 distinct CDR3 sequences, roughly a tenth of them seen just once. Germline V gene data show CDR1 as LGHDT and CDR2 as YNNKEL (reference sequence). Between the trimmed V and J ends, which lost 1 base and 2 bases, there was a span of 5 bases. The CDR3 runs to 13 residues. This TCR was recovered from a man between 18 and 35 years old who received the YFV17D yellow fever vaccine. The rearrangement uses TRBV3-1 and TRBJ2-5, with D tentatively TRBD1 (5 bases). This sample comprised CD4+ T cells sorted from PBMCs, obtained 45 days after the yellow fever booster vaccination. DNA of the CDR3: TGTGCCAGCAGCCAAGGACAGCAAGAGACCCAGTACTTC. This translates into CASSQGQQETQYF.